The T cell receptor beta chain under discussion was sequenced for a study of T cells in Graves' hyperthyroidism and ophthalmopathy. Overall study findings and caveats: Stable hyperthyroidism was told apart from ophthalmopathy by a model built on 13 V-J features. Blood also held most thyroid clonotypes expanded beyond 0.001.

Germline loops: CDR1 SNHLY, CDR2 FYNNEI. V was cut by 6 bases and J by 1 base, with 9 bases left in between. The CDR3 loop spans 13 amino acids. This clonotype was seen ten or more times. The antigen is not known. Investigators excluded patients with uncontrolled infection, other autoimmune disease, pregnancy or lactation. For the diagnoses, clinical symptoms, serum thyroxine and TRAb, thyroid ultrasound and orbital computed tomography were used. Amplified TCR beta CDR3 regions derived from RNA transcripts. The TCR CDR3 was amplified in a first-round RT-PCR using the HTBI primer set. TCRdb called the multiplex PCR reads again in MiXCR, with one record for every CDR3 protein. The sample has over 650,000 distinct CDR3 sequences, nearly 45% seen once.

The sample consisted of peripheral blood or thyroid tissue (not recorded which). The sequence was collected from an adult man with Graves' disease, either hyperthyroidism or ophthalmopathy (not recorded which). This chain links TRBV2 with TRBJ1-1; D unresolved. The chain's CDR3 is CASRQTRNTEAFF. CDR3 nucleotide sequence: TGTGCCAGCAGGCAAACAAGGAACACTGAAGCTTTCTTT.